This T cell receptor beta chain was identified during a study of metastatic and nonmetastatic thyroid tumors. In the study overall: Where malignant and benign thyroid patients were concerned, repertoires were compared across blood and tumor or nodule tissue.

Thyroid surgery was preceded by no treatment in any patient. This clone was recorded at least ten times. Per germline, CDR1 SGDLS and CDR2 YYNGEE. With 7 bases removed from V and 0 bases from J, the gap between germline ends came to 10 bases. The CDR3 sequence is 14 residues long. With MiXCR, TCRdb reprocessed the PCR reads. Among 25,000 to 30,000 clones listed, about 3.7% were seen once. The TCR was taken from a male donor with papillary thyroid cancer or a benign thyroid nodule (not recorded which). Some clones in this sample may be carry-over from other donors' samples. The V and J genes are TRBV9 and TRBJ1-4; D gene uncertain. Material for sequencing was blood. As DNA, the CDR3 is TGTGCCAGCGGCCCCTCGGCAACTAATGAAAAACTGTTTTTT. This sequence encodes CASGPSATNEKLFF.